A selection of T cell receptor beta chains follows, all from one sample in a study of radiation and T cells in renal cell carcinoma. The method was immunoSEQ multiplex PCR; TCRdb's version includes in-frame clones alone and lacks a portion of them. This sample has more than 20,000 clones; roughly 80% occur once, and the top ten carry roughly a third. The material was blood, obtained from a patient whose treatment included radiotherapy and nephrectomy. The receptors were sampled from a man aged 60 to 69 with renal cell carcinoma. Both conserved end residues are part of each CDR3. The order of the fields is D gene, V gene, J gene, CDR3 protein. The D gene is left open where the match is weak.

.	TRBV7-9	TRBJ1-3	CASSLEIRVNTIYF
.	TRBV11-2	TRBJ2-1	CASSPRQVSSYNEQFF
TRBD1	TRBV5-6	TRBJ2-3	CASSALDRSPSDTQYF
.	TRBV13	TRBJ2-1	CASSVPTGARNEQFF
.	TRBV15	TRBJ1-2	CATSRDRTGSTGSYTF
TRBD1	TRBV7-9	TRBJ2-7	CASSARIGTGGYEQYF
TRBD1	TRBV7-2	TRBJ2-5	CATRGQFGQETQYF
TRBD1	TRBV30	TRBJ1-1	CAWSAWGQGNTEAFF
.	TRBV19	TRBJ2-7	CASSIRTPSSYEQYF
.	TRBV5-5	TRBJ1-1	CASSFDGDTEAFF
.	TRBV19	TRBJ2-5	CASSKMGRETQYF
.	TRBV11-2	TRBJ2-3	CASSLKKGFTDTQYF
.	TRBV19	TRBJ1-5	CASSLTKNGNQPQHF
.	TRBV12-5	TRBJ2-7	CASGFRYEQYF
.	TRBV6-5	TRBJ2-2	CASSQGLTTGELFF
TRBD1	TRBV7-2	TRBJ2-2	CASSSRTGPGELFF
.	TRBV15	TRBJ1-5	CATSRDLSGPQHF
.	TRBV6-5	TRBJ2-6	CASSYSEDSGANVLTF
.	TRBV6-1	TRBJ1-5	CASSRDRGNQPQHF
.	TRBV4-1	TRBJ2-6	CASSQVRGAGANVLTF
TRBD2	TRBV7-2	TRBJ2-1	CASGRLAGEVRNEQFF
.	TRBV2	TRBJ2-7	CASTPEDYYEQYF
.	TRBV12-2	TRBJ1-4	CASRLAHPRGTNEKLFF
TRBD1	TRBV7-9	TRBJ2-2	CASAGTANTGELFF
.	TRBV11-2	TRBJ2-2	CASSLTVTGELFF
TRBD1	TRBV2	TRBJ2-7	CASSLGTATYEQYF
.	TRBV5-4	TRBJ2-1	CASNNPGEGYNEQFF
TRBD2	TRBV30	TRBJ2-3	CAWKGGSVDTQYF
.	TRBV25-1	TRBJ1-1	CASRAGINTEAFF
.	TRBV30	TRBJ2-7	CAWSGEGGTVYEQYF
TRBD2	TRBV5-3	TRBJ2-7	CARSLAGGTYEQYF
TRBD1	TRBV5-1	TRBJ2-3	CASSNDRGGYTQYF
.	TRBV7-6	TRBJ1-4	CASSLGPSTNEKLFF
TRBD1	TRBV5-1	TRBJ1-2	CASSPDSGTGVGYTF
.	TRBV7-9	TRBJ1-2	CASSLAGNYGYTF
.	TRBV11-2	TRBJ2-2	CASTVDTGELFF
.	TRBV5-6	TRBJ2-1	CASSLGAQGNNEQFF
.	TRBV5-5	TRBJ1-1	CASSLGPRGGDTEAFF
TRBD2	TRBV6-5	TRBJ2-2	CASRATSGRGVELFF
.	TRBV25-1	TRBJ1-5	CASSEVGGGNQPQHF
.	TRBV2	TRBJ2-1	CASSPTEEQFF
TRBD2	TRBV4-1	TRBJ2-7	CASSPTISGRLYEQYF
TRBD2	TRBV5-1	TRBJ2-5	CASSLGTSGRALETQYF
.	TRBV7-2	TRBJ1-4	CASSLVVGPTNEKLFF
.	TRBV5-6	TRBJ2-1	CASSLVLASYNEQFF
TRBD2	TRBV6-1	TRBJ2-5	CASRIAGGKETQYF
TRBD2	TRBV6-4	TRBJ2-7	CASWTSGRKRSYEQYF
.	TRBV5-1	TRBJ2-1	CASSSGTSSINYNEQFF
.	TRBV5-1	TRBJ2-2	CASSLGAVGGELFF
.	TRBV11-2	TRBJ2-2	CASSLATGSGELFF
.	TRBV7-6	TRBJ2-1	CASSPPGGFYNEQFF
TRBD2	TRBV10-3	TRBJ2-1	CAISDPSGSSDEQFF
.	TRBV21-1	TRBJ1-1	CASSPLGGQNKIRSVDTEAFF
TRBD2	TRBV10-3	TRBJ2-5	CAISEFNPTSGSRETQYF
.	TRBV4-3	TRBJ2-7	CASTLTTSSYEQYF
TRBD1	TRBV19	TRBJ2-7	CASSLQGASGEQYF